This T cell receptor beta chain was found in a study of OX40 agonist ivuxolimab in advanced cancers. For the study in its entirety: Ivuxolimab, which targeted the costimulatory receptor OX40 (CD134), was an agonistic, fully human IgG2 monoclonal antibody. Partial responses occurred in three dose-escalation patients, of whom one had hepatocellular carcinoma and two had cutaneous melanoma. The paper covers the monotherapy dose-escalation part of the phase I ivuxolimab trial, which included N = 52 patients. Of the 50 to 55 dose-escalation patients, hepatocellular carcinoma was present in about 20, melanoma in about 15, renal cell carcinoma in 9 and head and neck cancer in 9. Peripheral TCRbeta sequencing was intended to test whether TCR sequence diversity was altered and clonal T-cell expansion was caused by ivuxolimab. Intravenous ivuxolimab was administered to patients every 2 weeks at six dose levels: 0.01, 0.1, 0.3, 1.5, 3 and 10 mg/kg. Patients were allowed to have had prior anti-PD-1, anti-PD-L1 or anti-CTLA-4 therapy, and approximately 37% of the dose-escalation patients had been treated with checkpoint inhibitors. The dose-escalation cohort was roughly 87% male with a mean age of roughly 62 years, ranging from about 23 to 85. Results the study describes overall, beyond this receptor: The antigen specificity of the clonally expanded peripheral T cells was not determined. In the 0.1-3.0 mg/kg groups, partial responders were among the patients with the lowest normalized peripheral clonal expansion, particularly in CD8+ T cells. Low levels of normalized T-cell clonal expansion were also seen in some patients who did not respond. At doses of 0.1 to 3.0 mg/kg, clonal expansion of both CD4+ and CD8+ blood T cells was observed from baseline to week 6. After ivuxolimab, expanded clones were on average more numerous among CD8+ T cells than among CD4+ T cells.

This clone was detected only once. Its antigen target is currently unknown. No base quality information exists; no much larger clone differs at one position. Patients with autoimmune disease history or receiving systemic immunosuppression were excluded from the trial. In every dose cohort, peripheral blood was drawn for TCR sequencing at baseline, cycle 4 day 1, and cycle 7 day 1. Samples came from an open-label, multicenter, first-in-human phase I dose-escalation trial of ivuxolimab. Adults with locally advanced or metastatic head and neck squamous cell, hepatocellular, melanoma or renal cell carcinoma were enrolled in the trial. Before TCR sequencing, CD4+ T cells and CD8+ T cells were sorted from peripheral blood as separate populations. V is shortened by 7 bases, J by 2 bases, and the region joining them spans 11 bases. Looking up the germline V gene yields CDR1 SGHNT and CDR2 YENEEA. From its cysteine to its phenylalanine, the CDR3 spans 13 amino acids. Only the CDR3 portion is preserved as DNA: 39 bases, with reading frame beginning at the first base.

Genomic DNA was isolated from the sorted cells so that the TCRbeta CDR3 region could be sequenced. The immunoSEQ Assay was used for sequencing of TCRbeta CDR3 regions. TCRdb carries this immuneACCESS record with in-frame sequences only. Its versions omit some clonotypes, under half of them owing to an unresolved V gene in the studies checked, with the rest unexplained. Within this sample are approximately 90,000 clones, with 91% of them counted one time only. The top ten constitute roughly 9.3% of the sample. The input for sequencing was CD4+ or CD8+ T cells sorted from blood, taken in a trial of the OX40 agonist ivuxolimab. The sequence came from an adult with an advanced solid tumor such as melanoma, head and neck, liver or kidney cancer. The chain is encoded by TRBV11-3 joined to TRBJ1-1, with the D gene not clear enough to name. The CDR3 protein: CASTGWGNTEAFF. The nucleotides read TGTGCCAGCACGGGGTGGGGTAACACTGAAGCTTTCTTT.